The 10 T cell receptor beta chains below were found in one sample sequenced in a study of Tregs in tolerant kidney transplant recipients. Sequenced by immunoSEQ multiplex PCR; TCRdb stores in-frame clones only, minus some. In the table there are about 68,000 clones, around 84% of which are singletons. Source material: CD4+ T cells from blood. All receptors come from a human donor in good health.

This clone was found once. The genes are TRBV7-2 and TRBJ2-1, with 14 nucleotides matching TRBD2. The germline gives CDR1 SGHTA, CDR2 FQGNSA. Trimming cost V 3 bases and J 3 bases; bases outside gene matches: 4. The CDR3 has 17 amino acids. The CDR3 nucleotides are TGTGCCAGCAGCTTTCGAGGACTAGCGGGAGGCTACAATGAGCAGTTCTTC. Protein sequence: CASSFRGLAGGYNEQFF.

This chain joins TRBV5-4 and TRBJ2-1, with TRBD2 matching 8 bases. This CDR3 region has 16 residues. Germline V gives CDR1 SGHNT, CDR2 YYREEE (reference sequence). The V gene end was trimmed by 4 bases and the J gene end by 2 bases; junction bases not matched to a gene: 8. CDR3 DNA: TGTGCCAGCAGCCCCGGGGGGGGGCAGACCTACAATGAGCAGTTCTTC. This translates into CASSPGGGQTYNEQFF.

This clone appeared once. The chain is built from TRBV6-5 and TRBJ2-7; the D gene is possibly TRBD2 (5 bases). CDR1 and CDR2 from the germline V gene are MNHEY and SVGAGI. The CDR3 loop spans 13 amino acids. Trimming pared 7 bases from V and 0 bases from J, leaving 10 bases between. CDR3 nucleotide sequence: TGTGCCAGCACTCCCGGGATCTCCTACGAGCAGTACTTC. This codes for CASTPGISYEQYF.

V is TRBV5-6 and J is TRBJ1-2, with D maybe TRBD1 (5 bases). The germline V and J ends were trimmed by 4 bases and 6 bases, with 16 bases remaining between them. The CDR3 has 14 residues. CDR1 SGHDT and CDR2 YYEEEE come from the germline V gene. The CDR3 sequence: CASSPGPGNDGYTF. Written as DNA, the CDR3 is TGTGCCAGCAGCCCGGGTCCAGGGAACGATGGCTACACCTTC.

The rearrangement uses TRBV10-3 and TRBJ2-3, with 7 bases lining up with TRBD2. CDR1 ENHRY and CDR2 SYGVKD come from the germline V gene. The CDR3 is 15 residues long. V trimming: 1 base; J trimming: 4 bases; junction bases outside the gene matches: 5. CDR3 loop: CAISEWEGRPDTQYF. The CDR3 nucleotides read TGTGCCATCAGTGAGTGGGAGGGGCGCCCAGATACGCAGTATTTT.

This clone was picked up one time. This chain links TRBV5-1 with TRBJ2-7, with D unresolved. CDR3 length: 14 amino acids. V was clipped by 0 bases and J by 5 bases, with 12 bases between them. Germline-derived CDR1 and CDR2 are SGHRS and YFSETQ. The CDR3 DNA sequence: TGCGCCAGCAGCTTGGAACAGCCCGCCAACGAGCAGTACTTC. Its translation: CASSLEQPANEQYF.

The V gene is TRBV7-9, the J gene TRBJ1-2; TRBD1 is a possible D gene (6 bases). The ends were cut back, 5 bases at V and 8 bases at J, with 30 bases in the middle. CDR3 size: 18 residues. Germline assignment: CDR1 SEHNR and CDR2 FQNEAQ (reference sequence). The CDR3 here is CASSPRRAGARVSEGYTF. CDR3 nucleotides: TGTGCCAGCAGCCCCCGGCGGGCAGGGGCCAGGGTCTCGGAAGGCTACACCTTC.

DNA for the CDR3: TGTGCCAGCAGCCTAGAGAGACAGGGGCCCGACACTGAAGCTTTCTTT. Encoded protein: CASSLERQGPDTEAFF. The genes are TRBV11-1 and TRBJ1-1; 8 bases fit TRBD1. The length of the CDR3 is 16 residues. From germline, CDR1 is SGHAT and CDR2 FQDESV (reference sequence). J gave up 3 bases and V 5 bases, and 11 bases lay outside the gene matches.

The chain couples TRBV5-6 to TRBJ2-3; D not certain. The CDR3 contains 14 residues. Germline-derived CDR1 and CDR2 are SGHDT and YYEEEE. V gave up 0 bases and J gave up 2 bases, with 7 bases separating them. The CDR3 coding sequence is TGTGCCAGCAGCTTGGACAGTCCCACAGATACGCAGTATTTT. Translation: CASSLDSPTDTQYF. The variable domain in full, completed from reference TRBV5-6 and TRBJ2-3, reads DAGVTQSPTHLIKTRGQQVTLRCSPKSGHDTVSWYQQALGQGPQFIFQYYEEEERQRGNFPDRFSGHQFPNYSSELNVNALLLGDSALYLCASSLDSPTDTQYFGPGTRLTVL.

This chain links TRBV4-2 with TRBJ2-1; no definite D call. Trimming cost V 0 bases and J 12 bases, with 15 bases left between them. The length of the CDR3 is 14 residues. Germline-derived CDR1 and CDR2 are LGHNA and YNFKEQ. For the CDR3, the DNA is TGTGCCAGCAGCCAAGAAAAGGCCCAGGTTGGGCAGTTCTTC. Amino acid sequence: CASSQEKAQVGQFF.